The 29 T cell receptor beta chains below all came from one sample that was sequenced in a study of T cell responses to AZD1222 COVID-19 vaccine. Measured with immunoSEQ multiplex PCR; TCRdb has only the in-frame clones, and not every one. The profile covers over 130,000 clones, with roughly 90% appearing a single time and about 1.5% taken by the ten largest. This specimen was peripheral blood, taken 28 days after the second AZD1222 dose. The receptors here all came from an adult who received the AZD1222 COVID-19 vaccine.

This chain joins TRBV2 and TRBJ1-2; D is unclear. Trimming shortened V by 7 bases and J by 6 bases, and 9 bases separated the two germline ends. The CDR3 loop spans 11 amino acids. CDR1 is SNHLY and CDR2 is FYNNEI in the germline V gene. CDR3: CASNRRDGYTF. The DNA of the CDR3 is TGTGCCAGCAATCGGCGGGATGGCTACACCTTC.

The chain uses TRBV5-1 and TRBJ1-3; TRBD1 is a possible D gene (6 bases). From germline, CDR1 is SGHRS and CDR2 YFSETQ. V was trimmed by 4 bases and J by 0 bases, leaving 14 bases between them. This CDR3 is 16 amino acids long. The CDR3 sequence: CASSPAGGSSGNTIYF. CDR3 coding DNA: TGCGCCAGCAGCCCTGCGGGGGGCAGCTCTGGAAACACCATATATTTT.

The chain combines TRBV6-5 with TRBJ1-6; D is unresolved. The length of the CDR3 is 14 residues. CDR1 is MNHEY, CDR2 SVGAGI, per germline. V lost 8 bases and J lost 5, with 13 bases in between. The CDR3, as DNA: TGTGCCAGCCTTTTTTACCGGGATAATTCACCCCTCCACTTT. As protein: CASLFYRDNSPLHF.

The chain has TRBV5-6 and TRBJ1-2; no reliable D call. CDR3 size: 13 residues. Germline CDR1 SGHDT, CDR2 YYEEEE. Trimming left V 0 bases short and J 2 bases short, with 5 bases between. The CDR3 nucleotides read TGTGCCAGCAGCTTGGGAGCGAACTATGGCTACACCTTC. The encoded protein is CASSLGANYGYTF.

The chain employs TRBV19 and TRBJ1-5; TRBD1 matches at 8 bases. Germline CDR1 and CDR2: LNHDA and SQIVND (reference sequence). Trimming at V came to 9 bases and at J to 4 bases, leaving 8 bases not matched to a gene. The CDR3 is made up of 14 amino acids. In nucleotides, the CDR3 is TGTGCCAGCGCAGGGGGCAATGGAAATCAGCCCCAGCATTTT. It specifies CASAGGNGNQPQHF.

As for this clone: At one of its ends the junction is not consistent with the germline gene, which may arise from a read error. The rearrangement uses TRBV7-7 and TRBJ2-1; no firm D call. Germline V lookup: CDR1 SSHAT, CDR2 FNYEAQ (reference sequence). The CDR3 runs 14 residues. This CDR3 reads CASSLKRNSNEQFF. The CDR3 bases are TGTGCTAGCAGCTTAAAAAGGAATTCTAATGAGCAGTTCTTC.

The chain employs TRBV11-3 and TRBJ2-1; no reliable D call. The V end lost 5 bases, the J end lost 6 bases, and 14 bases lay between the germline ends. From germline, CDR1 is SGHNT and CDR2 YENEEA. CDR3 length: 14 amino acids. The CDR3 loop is CASSPGEVSNEQFF. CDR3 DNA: TGTGCCAGCAGCCCCGGTGAGGTTTCCAATGAGCAGTTCTTC.

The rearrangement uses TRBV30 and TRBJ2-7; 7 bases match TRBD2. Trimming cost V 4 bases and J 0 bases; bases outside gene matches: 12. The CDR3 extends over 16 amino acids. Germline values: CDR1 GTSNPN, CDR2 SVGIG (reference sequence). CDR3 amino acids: CAWKGLGWEGSYEQYF. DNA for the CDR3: TGTGCCTGGAAAGGCCTTGGTTGGGAGGGCTCCTACGAGCAGTACTTC.

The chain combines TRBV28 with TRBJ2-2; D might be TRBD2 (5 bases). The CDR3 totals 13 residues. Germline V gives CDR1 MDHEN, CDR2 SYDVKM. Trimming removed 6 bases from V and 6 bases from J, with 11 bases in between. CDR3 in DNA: TGTGCCAGCAGAAAGCTAGCCGCCGGGGAGCTGTTTTTT. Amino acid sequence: CASRKLAAGELFF.

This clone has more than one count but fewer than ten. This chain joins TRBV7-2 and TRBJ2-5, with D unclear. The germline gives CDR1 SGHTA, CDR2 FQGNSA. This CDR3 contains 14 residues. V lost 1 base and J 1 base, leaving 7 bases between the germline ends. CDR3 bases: TGTGCCAGCAGCTTAGAAACGGTCCAAGAGACCCAGTACTTC. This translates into CASSLETVQETQYF.

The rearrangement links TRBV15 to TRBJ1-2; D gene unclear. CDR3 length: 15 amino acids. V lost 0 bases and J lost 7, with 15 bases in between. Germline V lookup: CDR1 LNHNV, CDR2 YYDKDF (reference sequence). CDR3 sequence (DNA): TGTGCCACCAGCAGAGATTGGAATCCCGCCGGTGGCTACACCTTC. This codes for CATSRDWNPAGGYTF.

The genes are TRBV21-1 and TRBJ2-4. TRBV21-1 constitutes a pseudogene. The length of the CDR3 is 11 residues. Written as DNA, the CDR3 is TGTGCCAGCAGCAAGAAAAACATTCAGTACTTC. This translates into CASSKKNIQYF.

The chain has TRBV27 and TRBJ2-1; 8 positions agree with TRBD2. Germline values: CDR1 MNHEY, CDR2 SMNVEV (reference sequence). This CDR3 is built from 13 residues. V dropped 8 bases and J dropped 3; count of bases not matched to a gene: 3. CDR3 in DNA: TGTGCCAGCGCTCGGGGGGGCTACAATGAGCAGTTCTTC. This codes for CASARGGYNEQFF.

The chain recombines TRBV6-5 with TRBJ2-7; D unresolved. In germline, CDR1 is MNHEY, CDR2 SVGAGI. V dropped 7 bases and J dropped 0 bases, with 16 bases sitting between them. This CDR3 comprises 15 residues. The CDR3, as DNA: TGTGCCAGCACCCCCGCGGTGGGATCCTCCTACGAGCAGTACTTC. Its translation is CASTPAVGSSYEQYF.

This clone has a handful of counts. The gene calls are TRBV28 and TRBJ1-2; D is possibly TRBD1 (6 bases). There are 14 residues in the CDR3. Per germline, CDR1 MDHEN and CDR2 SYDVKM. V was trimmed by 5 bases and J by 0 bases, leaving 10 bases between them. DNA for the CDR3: TGTGCCAGCAGTAGACAGGTAGCTAACTATGGCTACACCTTC. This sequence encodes CASSRQVANYGYTF.

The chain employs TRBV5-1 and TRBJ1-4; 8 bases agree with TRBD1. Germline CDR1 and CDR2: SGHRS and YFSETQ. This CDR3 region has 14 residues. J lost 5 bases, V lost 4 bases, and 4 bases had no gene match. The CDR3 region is CASSPGQENEKLFF. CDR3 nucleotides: TGCGCCAGCAGCCCGGGACAGGAGAATGAAAAACTGTTTTTT.

The CDR3 region has the DNA TGCGCCAGCAGTGAACGACAGGGGGCGGAGACTGAAGCTTTCTTT. Residues: CASSERQGAETEAFF. The chain combines TRBV10-2 with TRBJ1-1; TRBD1 matches at 10 bases. With V trimmed by 3 bases and J by 5 bases, 6 bases remained unmatched. Per germline, CDR1 WSHSY and CDR2 SAAADI. The CDR3 length is 15 residues.

The CDR3 DNA is TGTGCCAGCAGCCACCTGGGGACAGGGTTCCACTATGGCTACACCTTC. Translating gives CASSHLGTGFHYGYTF. The rearrangement joins TRBV7-9 to TRBJ1-2; 9 bases fit TRBD1. CDR1 and CDR2 from the germline V gene are SEHNR and FQNEAQ (reference sequence). V lost 5 bases, J lost 3 bases, and 10 bases stayed unmatched. The CDR3 extends over 16 amino acids.

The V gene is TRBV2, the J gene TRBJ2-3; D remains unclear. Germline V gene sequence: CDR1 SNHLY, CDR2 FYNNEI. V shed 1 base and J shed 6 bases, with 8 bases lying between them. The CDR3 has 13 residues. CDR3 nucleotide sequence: TGTGCCAGCAGTGAAGAGCGCCAGGATACGCAGTATTTT. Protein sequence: CASSEERQDTQYF.

CDR3 region: CASSFRDTQYF. CDR3 in DNA: TGTGCCAGCAGCTTTAGAGATACGCAGTATTTT. The rearrangement uses TRBV7-2 and TRBJ2-3, with D hard to call. The CDR3 length is 11 residues. Germline lookup yields CDR1 SGHTA and CDR2 FQGNSA. V dropped 3 bases and J dropped 5 bases, with 3 bases sitting between them.

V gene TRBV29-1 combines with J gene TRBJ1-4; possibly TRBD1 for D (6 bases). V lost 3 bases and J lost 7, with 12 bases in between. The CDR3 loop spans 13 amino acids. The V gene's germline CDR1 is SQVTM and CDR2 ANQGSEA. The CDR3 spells CSVDGGRGEKLFF. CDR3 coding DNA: TGCAGCGTTGATGGGGGGCGAGGTGAAAAACTGTTTTTT.

The CDR3 coding sequence is TGTGCCAGCAGCCAAGGTGGGACAAAAAACATTCAGTACTTC. Its protein product is CASSQGGTKNIQYF. V usage is TRBV3-1 (or the pseudogene TRBV3-2) and J usage is TRBJ2-4; the D gene is possibly TRBD1 (6 bases). V lost 1 base and J lost 4, with 8 bases in between. The CDR3 spans 14 residues. The germline V gene has CDR1 LGHDT and CDR2 YNNKEL (reference sequence).

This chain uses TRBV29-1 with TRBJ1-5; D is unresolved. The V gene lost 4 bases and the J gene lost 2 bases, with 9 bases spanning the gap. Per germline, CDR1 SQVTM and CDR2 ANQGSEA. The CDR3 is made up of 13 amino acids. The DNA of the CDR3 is TGCAGCGTTGCGGACGGAGGCAATCAGCCCCAGCATTTT. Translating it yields CSVADGGNQPQHF.

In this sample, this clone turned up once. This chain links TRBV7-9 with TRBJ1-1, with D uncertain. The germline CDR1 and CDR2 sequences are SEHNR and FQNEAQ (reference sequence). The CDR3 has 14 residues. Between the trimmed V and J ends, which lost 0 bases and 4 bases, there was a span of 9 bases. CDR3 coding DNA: TGTGCCAGCAGCTTAGCTGAGGTGAGCACTGAAGCTTTCTTT. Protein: CASSLAEVSTEAFF.

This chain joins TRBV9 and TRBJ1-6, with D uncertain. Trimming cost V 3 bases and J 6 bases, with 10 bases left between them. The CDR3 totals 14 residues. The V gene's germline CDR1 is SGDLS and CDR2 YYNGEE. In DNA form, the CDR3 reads TGTGCCAGCAGCGGCCCAGGTGCTAATTCACCCCTCCACTTT. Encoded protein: CASSGPGANSPLHF. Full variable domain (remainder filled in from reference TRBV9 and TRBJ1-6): DSGVTQTPKHLITATGQRVTLRCSPRSGDLSVYWYQQSLDQGLQFLIQYYNGEERAKGNILERFSAQQFPDLHSELNLSSLELGDSALYFCASSGPGANSPLHFGNGTRLTVT.

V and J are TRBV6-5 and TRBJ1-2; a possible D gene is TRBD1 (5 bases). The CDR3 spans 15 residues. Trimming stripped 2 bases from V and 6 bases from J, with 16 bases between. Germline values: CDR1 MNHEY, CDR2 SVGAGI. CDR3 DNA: TGTGCCAGCAGTTACCCGGGAGCGTCCAGGGATGGCTACACCTTC. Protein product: CASSYPGASRDGYTF.

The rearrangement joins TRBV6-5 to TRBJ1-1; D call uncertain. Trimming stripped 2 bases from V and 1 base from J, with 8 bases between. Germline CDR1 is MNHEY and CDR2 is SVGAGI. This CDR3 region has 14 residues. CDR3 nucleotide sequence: TGTGCCAGCAGTTACGGGAGGGAGAACACTGAAGCTTTCTTT. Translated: CASSYGRENTEAFF.

CDR3 loop: CASSVGLSGANVLTF. DNA for the CDR3: TGTGCCAGCAGTGTTGGACTCTCTGGGGCCAACGTCCTGACTTTC. V and J are TRBV2 and TRBJ2-6; D perhaps matches TRBD2 (5 bases). CDR3 length: 15 residues. V dropped 4 bases and J dropped 0 bases, with 7 bases sitting between them. CDR1 is SNHLY, CDR2 FYNNEI, per germline.

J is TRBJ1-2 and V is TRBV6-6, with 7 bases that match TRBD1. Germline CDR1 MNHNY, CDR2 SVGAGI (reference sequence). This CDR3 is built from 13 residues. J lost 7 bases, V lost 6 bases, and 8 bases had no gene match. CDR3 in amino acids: CASRTDRAGGYTF. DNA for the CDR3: TGTGCCAGCAGGACCGACAGGGCGGGTGGCTACACCTTC.